The clone carrying this T cell receptor beta chain was recorded many times. The antigen is not known. Time point specified: longitudinal time-point 1 (baseline). This CDR3 has 14 residues. With 6 bases removed from V and 5 bases from J, the gap between germline ends came to 17 bases. Germline CDR1 LGHDT, CDR2 YNNKEL (reference sequence). This entry comes from a study of neurological immune-mediated disorders. From 15-18 subjects, every sequencing run obtained over 190 million TCR-beta sequences. MiXCR, run by TCRdb on the 5' RACE reads, gives a single entry per CDR3 protein. Among tens of thousands of distinct CDR3 sequences listed, about 3.2% were seen once. Study results and caveats: TCR clonal expansion peaked in HTLV-1-associated myelopathy patients and was lowest in multiple sclerosis patients.

The material sequenced was PBMCs. This rearrangement joins TRBV3-1 to TRBJ2-7; D could derive from TRBD1 or TRBD2 (6 bases each). The receptor was derived from a woman in her sixties or seventies with multiple sclerosis. CDR3 amino acids: CASRLGGRFHEQYF. CDR3 bases: TGTGCCAGCAGGCTGGGGGGCCGGTTCCACGAGCAGTACTTC.